The 15 T cell receptor beta chains below were found in one sample sequenced in a study of graft-versus-host responses after intestinal transplantation. Assay: immunoSEQ multiplex PCR; the TCRdb copy retains only in-frame clones and omits some. The profile shows around 8,800 clones, about a quarter of them singletons. The authors plated approximately 200,000 CFSE-labeled responder cells with approximately 200,000 irradiated, violet-dye-labeled stimulator cells. Source: alloreactive CD8+ T cells from a mixed lymphocyte reaction culture, taken before transplantation. Documented subset: CFSE-low proliferating T cells sorted from approximately six-day pre-transplant mixed lymphocyte reaction (GvH or HvG direction). The receptors were gathered from a human patient who was an organ donor for intestinal transplantation.

The chain couples TRBV4-2 to TRBJ1-2; D gene uncertain. This CDR3 comprises 15 residues. The V gene's germline CDR1 is LGHNA and CDR2 YNFKEQ. Trimming left V 5 bases short and J 4 bases short, with 17 bases between. CDR3 sequence: CASSLAPSFGYGYTF. The DNA for the CDR3 is TGTGCCAGCAGCTTGGCCCCCTCATTTGGCTATGGCTACACCTTC.

The V gene is TRBV13, the J gene TRBJ2-5, with TRBD2 matching 7 bases. Germline CDR1 and CDR2: PRHDT and FYEKMQ (reference sequence). J gave up 2 bases and V 3 bases, and 6 bases lay outside the gene matches. The CDR3 covers 15 residues. DNA of the CDR3: TGTGCCAGCAGCTTTTCCGGGGGGTATCAAGAGACCCAGTACTTC. Protein product: CASSFSGGYQETQYF.

The chain joins TRBV4-1 to TRBJ2-5, with 9 bases lining up with TRBD2. This CDR3 spans 14 amino acids. Germline trimming cut 11 bases from V and 5 bases from J; bases unmatched to any gene: 12. Germline CDR1 and CDR2: MGHRA and YSYEKL. CDR3 protein: CAPGAGGPWETQYF. CDR3 DNA sequence: TGCGCCCCAGGGGCGGGAGGGCCGTGGGAGACCCAGTACTTC.

By share, this clone ranks as medium-sized (0.01 to 0.1%). The V call is TRBV4-3, the J call TRBJ2-7; 12 bases line up with TRBD1. There are 17 residues in the CDR3. Per germline, CDR1 LGHNA and CDR2 YSLEER. The V and J ends lost 0 bases and 5 bases, in that order; junction bases with no gene match: 8. The CDR3 here is CASSQDRWGQGAHEQYF. In nucleotides, the CDR3 is TGCGCCAGCAGCCAAGATCGGTGGGGACAGGGGGCCCACGAGCAGTACTTC.

This clone was counted a single time. This chain links TRBV7-6 with TRBJ2-7, with 8 bases aligning to TRBD2. Trimming cost V 1 base and J 2 bases; bases outside gene matches: 4. The V gene's germline CDR1 is SGHVS and CDR2 FNYEAQ. The CDR3 sequence is 15 residues long. The CDR3 is CASSLGGGPTYEQYF. In DNA, the CDR3 is TGTGCCAGCAGCTTAGGCGGGGGGCCTACCTACGAGCAGTACTTC.

With respect to this clone: A far larger clone is one base from this, pointing to a likely read error. This rearrangement joins TRBV2 to TRBJ2-7, with D possibly TRBD2 on 5 matching bases. This CDR3 region has 15 residues. Trimming took off 7 bases at V and 3 bases at J, with 19 bases between the two ends. Germline lookup yields CDR1 SNHLY and CDR2 FYNNEI. This CDR3 is CASTSGPSTSYEQYF. The CDR3 DNA is TGTGCCAGCACCAGTGGACCATCTACTAGCTACGAGCAGTACTTC.

This chain joins TRBV9 and TRBJ2-7, with 9 bases matching TRBD2. This CDR3 is built from 14 residues. The V segment lost 3 bases and the J segment 2 bases; nucleotides outside the gene matches: 3. In germline, CDR1 is SGDLS, CDR2 YYNGEE. CDR3 in DNA: TGTGCCAGCAGCGAACGCGGGGGGGCCTACGAGCAGTACTTC. This codes for CASSERGGAYEQYF.

The chain carries TRBV1 and TRBJ2-5; the D call TRBD2 from the table was never checked on the DNA. TRBV1 is termed a pseudogene. CDR3 size: 19 residues. The CDR3 reads CTSSQGKDAASGERETQYF. In DNA, the CDR3 is TGCACCAGCAGCCAGGGTAAGGATGCGGCTAGCGGGGAAAGAGAGACCCAGTACTTC.

The chain uses TRBV27 and TRBJ2-1; TRBD2 matches 8 bases. The V segment lost 7 bases and the J segment 7 bases; nucleotides outside the gene matches: 6. The CDR3 has 13 amino acids. The germline CDR1 and CDR2 sequences are MNHEY and SMNVEV (reference sequence). The CDR3 sequence is CASKISGVNEQFF. Written as DNA, the CDR3 is TGTGCCAGCAAGATTAGCGGGGTGAATGAGCAGTTCTTC.

This sequence joins TRBV11-2 and TRBJ2-7; 9 bases fit TRBD2. V dropped 4 bases and J dropped 0; count of bases not matched to a gene: 7. Germline CDR1 reads SGHAT; CDR2 reads FQNNGV. There are 16 residues in the CDR3. The CDR3 DNA reads as TGTGCCAGCAGCTCGATTAGCGGGAGAGGCTCCTACGAGCAGTACTTC. Encoded protein: CASSSISGRGSYEQYF.

In its sample, this clone was seen a few times. The chain is built from TRBV4-3 and TRBJ1-2, with TRBD1 matching 7 bases. CDR3 length equals 14 residues. V shed 4 bases and J 1 base; nucleotides not matched to a gene: 3. The germline V gene has CDR1 LGHNA and CDR2 YSLEER. The CDR3 sequence is CASSPRQGNYGYTF. CDR3 DNA: TGCGCCAGCAGCCCACGACAGGGTAACTATGGCTACACCTTC.

This clone has more than one count but fewer than ten. The rearrangement links TRBV4-1 to TRBJ2-3; D perhaps matches TRBD2 (5 bases). The germline V and J ends were trimmed by 2 bases and 6 bases, with 21 bases remaining between them. This CDR3 spans 17 amino acids. Per germline, CDR1 MGHRA and CDR2 YSYEKL. The CDR3 region is CASSQIRPSWMPDTQYF. CDR3 bases: TGCGCCAGCAGCCAAATCCGGCCTAGCTGGATGCCGGATACGCAGTATTTT.

In regard to this clone: This could be a read error, since a much larger clone is one nucleotide away. V usage is TRBV4-2 and J usage is TRBJ2-7, with 8 positions matching TRBD2. The junction had 9 bases not matched to a gene; V was cut back by 2 bases and J by 6 bases. This CDR3 spans 15 amino acids. Looked up from germline, CDR1 is LGHNA and CDR2 is YNFKEQ. In nucleotides, the CDR3 is TGTGCCAGCAGCCAAACTAGCGGATCGGTCGGCGAGCAGTACTTC. It specifies CASSQTSGSVGEQYF.

This clone was seen a few times. The chain is built from TRBV5-4 and TRBJ2-7; a possible D gene is TRBD1 (6 bases). Deletions cut 0 bases from V and 4 bases from J, with 11 bases between. The CDR3 is 14 residues long. The germline V gene encodes CDR1 SGHNT and CDR2 YYREEE (reference sequence). The CDR3 is CASSLGQGIYEQYF. CDR3 in DNA: TGTGCCAGCAGCTTGGGGCAGGGGATTTACGAGCAGTACTTC. The full variable domain, completed using reference TRBV5-4 and TRBJ2-7, is ETGVTQSPTHLIKTRGQQVTLRCSSQSGHNTVSWYQQALGQGPQFIFQYYREEENGRGNFPPRFSGLQFPNYSSELNVNALELDDSALYLCASSLGQGIYEQYFGPGTRLTVT.

This clone has a handful of counts. The rearrangement uses TRBV9 and TRBJ2-3; 7 bases are a match to TRBD2. This CDR3 has 16 residues. With V trimmed by 3 bases and J by 4 bases, 11 bases remained unmatched. CDR1 and CDR2 (germline): SGDLS, YYNGEE. CDR3 residues: CASSADGGMAPDTQYF. In DNA, the CDR3 is TGTGCCAGCAGCGCCGACGGGGGGATGGCCCCAGATACGCAGTATTTT. The complete variable domain, with remaining parts taken from reference TRBV9 and TRBJ2-3, reads DSGVTQTPKHLITATGQRVTLRCSPRSGDLSVYWYQQSLDQGLQFLIQYYNGEERAKGNILERFSAQQFPDLHSELNLSSLELGDSALYFCASSADGGMAPDTQYFGPGTRLTVL.